The entry below gives a single T cell receptor beta chain sequence along with its context. This specimen belongs to a study of blood T cell repertoires in COVID-19. Study information: Whether acute or convalescent, the COVID-19 samples came from the United States, Italy and Spain.

V lost 11 bases, J lost 7 bases, and 11 bases stayed unmatched. Germline loops: CDR1 MNHEY, CDR2 SVGAGI. The CDR3 spans 13 residues. Only in-frame clones appear in the TCRdb table, and some are missing; sequencing was by immunoSEQ multiplex PCR. The sample carries 180,000 or so clones, 70% to 90% recorded once. The sample comprised peripheral blood. The TCR comes from a woman aged 55 to 70 with COVID-19, enrolled during active disease. The genes are TRBV6-5 and TRBJ1-5; 7 nucleotides match TRBD1. In DNA form, the CDR3 reads TGTGCCCGAGACAGGGTTCGGAAACAGCCCCAGCATTTT. It translates to CARDRVRKQPQHF.